This T cell receptor beta chain was documented in a study of PD-1 blockade in classical Hodgkin lymphoma. The CDR3 totals 12 residues. V dropped 6 bases and J dropped 13 bases, with 17 bases sitting between them. Germline V lookup: CDR1 MDHEN, CDR2 SYDVKM. Findings of the study overall: It was CD4+ TCR diversity, not CD8+, that rose significantly by C4D1.

On this clone itself: What it binds is unknown.

All patients relapsed after autologous stem cell transplantation, and brentuximab vedotin exposure varied. TCRdb's copy holds only in-frame clones and misses some; the assay was immunoSEQ multiplex PCR. The sample includes about 150,000 clones, around 84% of them seen just once. The sequencing used peripheral blood mononuclear cells (PBMCs), collected before the second cycle of nivolumab. The clonotype was recovered from a human donor with classical Hodgkin lymphoma. The V and J genes are TRBV28 and TRBJ2-3; tentatively, D is TRBD1 or TRBD2 (5 bases each). CDR3 DNA sequence: TGTGCCAGCAGGTCCCCGGGGACCAAGGAGTATTTT. Protein: CASRSPGTKEYF.